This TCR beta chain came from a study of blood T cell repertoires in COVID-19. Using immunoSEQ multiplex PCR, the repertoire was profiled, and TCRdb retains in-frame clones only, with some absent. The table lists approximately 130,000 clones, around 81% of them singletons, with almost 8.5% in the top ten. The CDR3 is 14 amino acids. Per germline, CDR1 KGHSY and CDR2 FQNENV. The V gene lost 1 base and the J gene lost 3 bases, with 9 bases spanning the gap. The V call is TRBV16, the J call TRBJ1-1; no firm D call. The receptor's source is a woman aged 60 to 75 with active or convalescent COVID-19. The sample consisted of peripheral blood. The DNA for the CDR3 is TGTGCCAGCAGCCAATTTCCGACTGACACTGAAGCTTTCTTT. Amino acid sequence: CASSQFPTDTEAFF.